This T cell receptor (beta chain) stems from a study of tumor and adjacent non-tumor tissue in lung cancer. Study details: Histology: about a dozen adenocarcinoma, a couple of squamous cell carcinoma, 1 small cell lung cancer.

TCRbeta libraries were built with three rounds of nested PCR, modified from ARM-PCR. TCRdb reprocessed the multiplex PCR reads with MiXCR, giving one entry per CDR3 protein. There are some 93,000 distinct CDR3 sequences in the sample; less than 75% occur only once, and roughly 18% lies in the top ten. The template was RNA from unsorted bulk tissue. Broader study findings: TCR diversity was significantly greater in tumor than normal lung tissue.

This clonotype is a singleton in its sample. Antigen specificity is unknown. CDR1 LGHNA and CDR2 YSLEER come from the germline V gene. The CDR3 spans 16 residues. V lost 0 bases, J lost 9 bases, and 3 bases stayed unmatched. This receptor was obtained from a man aged 60-69 years with non-small cell lung cancer. The sample comprised lung tumor tissue. The chain has TRBV4-3 and TRBJ2-1; 15 nucleotides align to TRBD2. CDR3 nucleotides: TGCGCCAGCAGCCAAGATGGACTAGCGGGAGGGCTTGAGCAGTTCTTC. It codes for CASSQDGLAGGLEQFF.